The 17 T cell receptor beta chains in this list originate from one sample, sequenced in a study. A single record per CDR3 protein comes from TCRdb applying MiXCR to the 5' RACE reads. Here the sample spans about 62,000 distinct CDR3 sequences, just under 30% being singletons. The sequencing input was tumor-infiltrating naive CD4+ T cells sorted from the breast tumor. The subset denotes: naive CD4+ T cells, CD4+CD45RA+CD25-. These receptors were taken from a female donor with breast cancer.

This clonotype has just a few counts. This chain links TRBV29-1 with TRBJ2-1; D unclear. V gave up 6 bases and J gave up 4 bases, with 10 bases separating them. In germline, CDR1 is SQVTM, CDR2 ANQGSEA. The CDR3 is made up of 12 amino acids. The CDR3 DNA follows: TGCAGCGTCCTTGATTCGTACAATGAGCAGTTCTTC. Protein product: CSVLDSYNEQFF.

At least ten counts were recorded for this clonotype. J is TRBJ1-1 and V is TRBV12-3 or TRBV12-4; 8 bases map to TRBD1. The V segment lost 5 bases and the J segment 5 bases; nucleotides outside the gene matches: 7. The CDR3 is 14 amino acids. The DNA for the CDR3 is TGTGCCAGCAGTCCGGGACAGGCGGCAACTGAAGCTTTCTTT. It encodes CASSPGQAATEAFF.

The CDR3 bases are TGCAGTGCGCTTACTAGCGGGAGTTGGGATGAGCAGTTCTTC. As protein: CSALTSGSWDEQFF. The chain has TRBV20-1 and TRBJ2-1, with 11 nucleotides matching TRBD2. With 6 bases clipped from V and 8 bases from J, the junction kept 9 bases outside the gene matches. The V gene's germline CDR1 is DFQATT and CDR2 SNEGSKA (reference sequence). The length of the CDR3 is 14 residues.

About this clonotype itself: This may stem from a read error, because a much larger clone lies one nucleotide away. CDR3 bases: TGCGGTGCTAGACCGGCAGGCGGCACCGGGGAGCTGTTTTTT. This sequence encodes CGARPAGGTGELFF. This sequence joins TRBV20-1 and TRBJ2-2; D uncertain. This CDR3 spans 14 amino acids. Germline loops: CDR1 DFQATT, CDR2 SNEGSKA (reference sequence).

Points on this clonotype: A much larger clonotype is one base distant, so this may be a read error. Without the conserved terminal phenylalanine or tryptophan, this CDR3 likely stems from a read error. CDR3 residues: CASSSQLYGYTL. The DNA of the CDR3 is TGCGCCAGCAGCTCCCAGCTATATGGCTACACCCTC. The chain couples TRBV5-1 to TRBJ1-2; D is ambiguous. This CDR3 has 12 amino acids. V was shortened by 3 bases and J by 5 bases, with 8 bases between the two germline ends. Per germline, CDR1 SGHRS and CDR2 YFSETQ.

This clonotype appeared a few times. The rearrangement uses TRBV6-9 and TRBJ1-2; D unclear. V was shortened by 7 bases and J by 3 bases, with 15 bases between the two germline ends. CDR3 length equals 14 residues. The germline gives CDR1 MNHGY, CDR2 SVAAGI. CDR3 DNA sequence: TGTGCCAGCACTCTCGGCTACGGCGACTATGGCTACACCTTC. Amino acid sequence: CASTLGYGDYGYTF.

This clonotype was recorded a few times. The chain joins TRBV4-1 to TRBJ2-1; D assignment may be TRBD1 or TRBD2 (5 bases each). Germline lookup yields CDR1 MGHRA and CDR2 YSYEKL. The CDR3 is 16 amino acids. V was clipped by 3 bases and J by 7 bases, with 19 bases between them. In DNA, the CDR3 is TGCGCCAGCAGCCAGCCCCAGCGAGGGGATAGGAATGAGCAGTTCTTC. Amino acids: CASSQPQRGDRNEQFF.

This clonotype occurred a few times. The chain uses TRBV3-1 and TRBJ2-7; 9 bases are shared with TRBD1. The trim removed 3 bases at V and 6 bases at J, leaving 9 bases unmatched. Germline CDR1 is LGHDT and CDR2 is YNNKEL (reference sequence). The CDR3 loop spans 15 amino acids. The CDR3 DNA follows: TGTGCCAGCAGCCACCGACAGGGGGTGGCCTCCGAGCAGTACTTC. It codes for CASSHRQGVASEQYF.

The chain employs TRBV9 and TRBJ2-2; tentatively, D is TRBD2 (5 bases). The CDR3 consists of 15 residues. V was pared by 0 bases and J by 0 bases, with 6 bases between. Germline V gives CDR1 SGDLS, CDR2 YYNGEE. The CDR3 region has the DNA TGTGCCAGCAGCGTAGCACTAGCGAACACCGGGGAGCTGTTTTTT. This gives the protein CASSVALANTGELFF.

The V gene is TRBV7-2, the J gene TRBJ1-2; D ambiguous. The CDR3 runs to 13 residues. Deletions cut 6 bases from V and 4 bases from J, with 12 bases between. Germline values: CDR1 SGHTA, CDR2 FQGNSA. CDR3 loop: CASSSDGFYGYTF. The CDR3 nucleotides read TGTGCCAGCAGTTCTGACGGATTCTATGGCTACACCTTC.

This clonotype was seen many times. V usage is TRBV5-1 and J usage is TRBJ2-1; 10 positions agree with TRBD2. V was clipped by 4 bases and J by 9 bases; unmatched bases: 10. Germline values: CDR1 SGHRS, CDR2 YFSETQ. The CDR3 is 15 amino acids. The CDR3 DNA reads as TGCGCCAGCAGCACCACCGGGACTAGCGAGAGTGAGCAGTTCTTC. It encodes CASSTTGTSESEQFF.

By sample fraction, this clonotype is medium-sized (0.01 to 0.1%). The chain carries TRBV29-1 and TRBJ2-2; tentative D call: TRBD1 (6 bases). V was shortened by 4 bases and J by 4 bases, with 7 bases between the two germline ends. CDR1 is SQVTM, CDR2 ANQGSEA, per germline. There are 12 residues in the CDR3. CDR3 amino acids: CSVGRGTGELFF. DNA of the CDR3: TGCAGCGTTGGCAGGGGCACCGGGGAGCTGTTTTTT.

Comments on this clonotype: A read error may be the cause here, since a much bigger clone is one base away. V is TRBV6-6 and J is TRBJ2-6; no firm D call. Germline V CDR1 and CDR2: MNHNY, SVGAGI (reference sequence). The CDR3 has 14 amino acids. Trimming pared 7 bases from V and 0 bases from J, leaving 7 bases between. The CDR3 here is CASITPSGANVLTF. For the CDR3, the DNA is TGTGCCAGCATCACCCCCTCTGGGGCCAACGTCCTGACTTTC.

Concerning this clonotype: A much larger clone differs from this one at a single base, so this may be a read error. The genes are TRBV20-1 and TRBJ2-3; D may be TRBD1 (6 bases). CDR1 is DFQATT, CDR2 SNEGSKA, per germline (reference sequence). The CDR3 sequence is 16 residues long. The CDR3 sequence: CSASSRDNWHTGTQYF. Written as DNA, the CDR3 is TGCAGTGCCAGTAGCCGGGACAATTGGCACACAGGTACGCAGTATTTT.

The table lists this clonotype with many counts. The chain employs TRBV6-5 and TRBJ1-2; maybe TRBD1 (5 bases). CDR3 length: 13 residues. Trimming cost V 0 bases and J 7 bases, with 9 bases left between them. Germline V gene sequence: CDR1 MNHEY, CDR2 SVGAGI. DNA of the CDR3: TGTGCCAGCAGTTACTCAGGGGACGGTGGCTACACCTTC. It translates to CASSYSGDGGYTF.

The CDR3 DNA is TGTGCCAGCAGCCAAGTTTCGACGACCTACGAGCAGTACTTC. Translated: CASSQVSTTYEQYF. The chain carries TRBV4-2 and TRBJ2-7; D not resolved. Deletions cut 1 base from V and 2 bases from J, with 9 bases between. This CDR3 has 14 amino acids. From germline, CDR1 is LGHNA and CDR2 YNFKEQ.

This clonotype occurred a few times. The V and J genes are TRBV20-1 and TRBJ1-5; perhaps TRBD1 as D (6 bases). The V gene's germline CDR1 is DFQATT and CDR2 SNEGSKA (reference sequence). V lost 6 bases and J lost 2, with 17 bases in between. The CDR3 sequence is 15 residues long. The CDR3: CSATAGDFGNQPQHF. In DNA form, the CDR3 reads TGCAGTGCAACCGCAGGGGATTTCGGCAATCAGCCCCAGCATTTT.